One and the same sample provided the 32 T cell receptor beta chains below, sequenced in a study of blood T cell repertoires in COVID-19. Profiling relied on immunoSEQ multiplex PCR, and the TCRdb table lists in-frame clones only, not all of them. The sample comprises about 230,000 clones, 87% of which are singletons, and 12% rests with the top ten. The source material was peripheral blood. The receptors were gathered from a young woman who had recovered from COVID-19.

In its sample, this clone was seen once. The chain combines TRBV5-1 with TRBJ2-3; 7 bases line up with TRBD1. The germline V gene has CDR1 SGHRS and CDR2 YFSETQ. The trim removed 5 bases at V and 4 bases at J, leaving 7 bases unmatched. This CDR3 has 14 residues. The CDR3 loop reads CASSQQGRSDTQYF. DNA of the CDR3: TGCGCCAGCAGTCAACAGGGGCGATCAGATACGCAGTATTTT. The full variable domain, completed using reference TRBV5-1 and TRBJ2-3, is KAGVTQTPRYLIKTRGQQVTLSCSPISGHRSVSWYQQTPGQGLQFLFEYFSETQRNKGNFPGRFSGRQFSNSRSEMNVSTLELGDSALYLCASSQQGRSDTQYFGPGTRLTVL.

A single count supports this clone. The chain employs TRBV18 and TRBJ1-1; 7 bases are a match to TRBD1. V gave up 5 bases and J gave up 1 base; unmatched junction bases: 4. This CDR3 region has 14 residues. CDR1 is KGHSH and CDR2 is LQKENI in the germline V gene. CDR3 sequence reads: CASSATGANTEAFF. The CDR3 region has the DNA TGTGCCAGCTCAGCCACAGGGGCGAACACTGAAGCTTTCTTT.

This rearrangement joins TRBV6-2 or TRBV6-3 to TRBJ2-1; 9 bases agree with TRBD2. V lost 0 bases, J lost 4 bases, and 1 base stayed unmatched. The germline V gene encodes CDR1 MNHEY and CDR2 SVGEGT. The CDR3 extends over 15 amino acids. CDR3: CASSYSAGGYNEQFF. In DNA form, the CDR3 reads TGTGCCAGCAGTTACTCAGCGGGGGGATACAATGAGCAGTTCTTC.

The genes are TRBV14 and TRBJ2-5; D may be TRBD1 (5 bases). The CDR3 sequence is 15 residues long. Germline V gene sequence: CDR1 SGHDN, CDR2 FVKESK. Between the trimmed V and J ends, which lost 2 bases and 5 bases, there was a span of 15 bases. DNA for the CDR3: TGTGCCAGCAGCCAACAGGGTATCCCTTCGGAGACCCAGTACTTC. The encoded protein is CASSQQGIPSETQYF.

The chain links TRBV6-6 to TRBJ2-5; TRBD2 agrees at 10 bases. The length of the CDR3 is 16 residues. CDR1 and CDR2 (germline): MNHNY, SVGAGI (reference sequence). With V trimmed by 7 bases and J by 5 bases, 13 bases remained unmatched. CDR3 sequence (DNA): TGTGCCAGCACGGCCTCGGCTAGCGGGAGTAGGGAGACCCAGTACTTC. Protein sequence: CASTASASGSRETQYF.

This chain joins TRBV6-5 and TRBJ2-1; 7 nucleotides match TRBD1. V dropped 5 bases and J dropped 10; count of bases not matched to a gene: 5. The CDR3 covers 12 residues. Germline CDR1 MNHEY, CDR2 SVGAGI. The DNA of the CDR3 is TGTGCCAGCAGTCGGGACAGAAGGGAGCAGTTCTTC. Translating gives CASSRDRREQFF.

This chain links TRBV24-1 with TRBJ2-7, with D possibly matching TRBD2 (7 bases). The CDR3 extends over 17 amino acids. Per the germline V gene, CDR1 is KGHDR and CDR2 is SFDVKD. V was trimmed by 3 bases and J by 1 base, leaving 18 bases between them. CDR3 DNA sequence: TGTGCCACCAGTGATAACTCGGGGGGCGGACTATCCTACGAGCAGTACTTC. Its translation: CATSDNSGGGLSYEQYF.

The chain carries TRBV30 and TRBJ2-7, with unresolved D. The CDR3 is made up of 14 amino acids. With 1 base removed from V and 6 bases from J, the gap between germline ends came to 16 bases. Germline CDR1 and CDR2: GTSNPN and SVGIG (reference sequence). Here the CDR3 DNA reads TGTGCCTGGAGTGGAATTTCTGGGCTGGGCGAGCAGTACTTC. Protein product: CAWSGISGLGEQYF.

This chain links TRBV7-9 with TRBJ2-3, with 7 bases that match TRBD1. This CDR3 region has 14 residues. J lost 6 bases, V lost 5 bases, and 8 bases had no gene match. Germline V gives CDR1 SEHNR, CDR2 FQNEAQ (reference sequence). The CDR3 spells CASSLTTGSDTQYF. CDR3 bases: TGTGCCAGCAGCCTAACGACAGGGTCCGATACGCAGTATTTT.

The V call is TRBV5-4, the J call TRBJ1-2, with TRBD1 matching 8 bases. CDR1 SGHNT and CDR2 YYREEE come from the germline V gene (reference sequence). The length of the CDR3 is 17 residues. V lost 0 bases, J lost 0 bases, and 7 bases stayed unmatched. CDR3 coding DNA: TGTGCCAGCAGCTTGGGGACAGGGAGTCTGGCTAACTATGGCTACACCTTC. It codes for CASSLGTGSLANYGYTF.

This chain joins TRBV30 and TRBJ2-4; 7 bases map to TRBD2. The germline CDR1 and CDR2 sequences are GTSNPN and SVGIG (reference sequence). V lost 2 bases, J lost 6 bases, and 7 bases stayed unmatched. The CDR3 length is 14 residues. The CDR3: CAWSLASGTNIQYF. The CDR3 region has the DNA TGTGCCTGGAGTTTAGCTAGCGGAACAAACATTCAGTACTTC.

This chain's CDR3 is CASSHLAGATDTQYF. CDR3 nucleotides: TGCGCCAGCAGTCATCTAGCGGGAGCCACAGATACGCAGTATTTT. The chain uses TRBV23-1 and TRBJ2-3; 10 positions agree with TRBD2. TRBV23-1 is flagged as an ORF with uncertain function. The CDR3 length is 15 residues. Unmatched junction bases numbered 2, after V lost 3 bases and J lost 2 bases.

J is TRBJ2-1 and V is TRBV27, with TRBD2 matching 10 bases. The CDR3 has 16 residues. Losses at the gene ends were 4 bases for V and 0 bases for J; bases not matched to a gene: 3. Germline V gene lookup returns CDR1 MNHEY and CDR2 SMNVEV (reference sequence). In DNA form, the CDR3 reads TGTGCCAGCAGTTCCGGACTAGCGGCCTCCTACAATGAGCAGTTCTTC. It encodes CASSSGLAASYNEQFF.

The chain carries TRBV27 and TRBJ2-6; TRBD1 is a possible D gene (7 bases). V lost 5 bases, J lost 3 bases, and 11 bases lay in between. CDR1 is MNHEY and CDR2 is SMNVEV in the germline V gene (reference sequence). This CDR3 contains 15 residues. DNA of the CDR3: TGTGCCAGCAGTCGGAGGGGGCTTGGGGCCAACGTCCTGACTTTC. This sequence encodes CASSRRGLGANVLTF.

The chain recombines TRBV6-4 with TRBJ2-2, with TRBD1 as a possible D gene (6 bases). The germline V and J ends were trimmed by 3 bases and 0 bases, with 11 bases remaining between them. Germline V lookup: CDR1 MRHNA, CDR2 SNTAGT. CDR3 length: 16 amino acids. In DNA form, the CDR3 reads TGTGCCAGCAGTGAACATACAGGGTCGAACACCGGGGAGCTGTTTTTT. Protein: CASSEHTGSNTGELFF.

This rearrangement joins TRBV14 to TRBJ2-1; possible D gene TRBD2, 5 bases. V dropped 4 bases and J dropped 0 bases, with 13 bases sitting between them. CDR3 length equals 16 residues. The germline V gene has CDR1 SGHDN and CDR2 FVKESK. CDR3 sequence: CASSPGKRSSYNEQFF. The CDR3 DNA is TGTGCCAGCAGCCCCGGGAAGCGGAGCTCCTACAATGAGCAGTTCTTC.

The rearrangement links TRBV6-6 to TRBJ1-1; 7 nucleotides agree with TRBD1. V was pared by 0 bases and J by 0 bases, with 4 bases of the junction left unmatched. This CDR3 region has 16 residues. The V gene's germline CDR1 is MNHNY and CDR2 SVGAGI (reference sequence). CDR3 protein: CASSYSPDRMNTEAFF. The CDR3 bases are TGTGCCAGCAGTTACTCCCCGGACAGGATGAACACTGAAGCTTTCTTT.

This clone was detected a few times. V is TRBV11-2 and J is TRBJ2-7; D gene ambiguous. CDR3 length: 15 amino acids. Trimming removed 2 bases at V and 2 bases at J, with 13 bases between. Germline V gene data show CDR1 as SGHAT and CDR2 as FQNNGV. The CDR3 DNA reads TGTGCCAGCAGCTTACATGCGGATTTTACCTACGAGCAGTACTTC. Translated, it gives CASSLHADFTYEQYF.

The chain is built from TRBV7-2 and TRBJ2-1; tentative D call: TRBD2 (6 bases). Trimming removed 2 bases at V and 9 bases at J, with 8 bases between. CDR1 and CDR2 from the germline V gene are SGHTA and FQGNSA. This CDR3 has 12 amino acids. The CDR3 region has the DNA TGTGCCAGCAGCTTATCCGGGGGTGAGCAGTTCTTC. Its translation: CASSLSGGEQFF. The full variable domain, with the rest looked up from reference TRBV7-2 and TRBJ2-1, is GAGVSQSPSNKVTEKGKDVELRCDPISGHTALYWYRQSLGQGLEFLIYFQGNSAPDKSGLPSDRFSAERTGGSVSTLTIQRTQQEDSAVYLCASSLSGGEQFFGPGTRLTVL.

The chain employs TRBV21-1 and TRBJ2-7; the D call TRBD1 from the table was never checked on the DNA. TRBV21-1 is a pseudogene locus. The CDR3 sequence is 16 residues long. As DNA, the CDR3 is TGTGCCAGCAGCACTCGGGACACCTTACGCTCCTACGAGCAGTACTTC. Translation gives CASSTRDTLRSYEQYF.

The rearrangement joins TRBV15 to TRBJ2-1; 12 bases line up with TRBD2. The V segment lost 1 base and the J segment 5 bases; nucleotides outside the gene matches: 15. The CDR3 is 20 residues long. The V gene's germline CDR1 is LNHNV and CDR2 YYDKDF (reference sequence). The CDR3 coding sequence is TGTGCCACCAGCAGAGGGTTCTGGACTAGCGGGATTGGGGCTCACAATGAGCAGTTCTTC. This encodes CATSRGFWTSGIGAHNEQFF.

This clone was observed a single time. The sample has other DNA sequences that encode this CDR3 too. The chain couples TRBV4-2 to TRBJ1-1; the D gene is possibly TRBD1 (5 bases). CDR3 length: 14 residues. V lost 0 bases and J 4 bases, leaving 9 bases between the germline ends. Looked up from germline, CDR1 is LGHNA and CDR2 is YNFKEQ. The CDR3 is CASSQDRVSTEAFF. For the CDR3, the DNA is TGTGCCAGCAGCCAAGACAGGGTCAGCACTGAAGCTTTCTTT.

The rearrangement uses TRBV28 and TRBJ1-1, with 8 positions matching TRBD1. V lost 7 bases, J lost 1 base, and 8 bases stayed unmatched. Germline CDR1 and CDR2: MDHEN and SYDVKM. The CDR3 loop spans 15 amino acids. CDR3 sequence: CASISQGDRNTEAFF. As DNA, the CDR3 is TGTGCCAGCATCTCACAGGGGGATAGGAACACTGAAGCTTTCTTT.

The V gene is TRBV6-5, the J gene TRBJ1-1; 7 positions match TRBD1. Germline CDR1 is MNHEY and CDR2 is SVGAGI. J gave up 7 bases and V 5 bases, and 1 base lay outside the gene matches. The CDR3 consists of 11 residues. The CDR3 is CASSRDSEAFF. The CDR3, as DNA: TGTGCCAGCAGTCGGGACAGTGAAGCTTTCTTT.

The chain recombines TRBV30 with TRBJ1-3, with D maybe TRBD1 (5 bases). V shed 6 bases and J shed 4 bases, with 13 bases lying between them. The CDR3 contains 13 residues. Germline V gene lookup returns CDR1 GTSNPN and CDR2 SVGIG (reference sequence). This CDR3 reads CACVSGVGNTIYF. Here the CDR3 DNA reads TGTGCCTGCGTGTCGGGGGTCGGAAACACCATATATTTT.

The V gene is TRBV6-2 or TRBV6-3, the J gene TRBJ2-5, with a possible D match to TRBD1 (7 bases). V lost 6 bases to trimming and J lost 2 bases, with 13 bases between them. This CDR3 spans 14 amino acids. Germline CDR1 MNHEY, CDR2 SVGEGT. The DNA of the CDR3 is TGTGCCAGCAGCCGGAGGGGGCGGCAAGAGACCCAGTACTTC. It translates to CASSRRGRQETQYF.

The chain joins TRBV5-4 to TRBJ1-2, with 9 bases that match TRBD1. This CDR3 contains 14 residues. V gave up 4 bases and J gave up 7 bases; unmatched junction bases: 8. Germline lookup yields CDR1 SGHNT and CDR2 YYREEE (reference sequence). Written as DNA, the CDR3 is TGTGCCAGCAGCCAGACGACACAGGGGGCTGGCTACACCTTC. Translated, it gives CASSQTTQGAGYTF.

This chain joins TRBV7-8 and TRBJ2-1; 12 bases line up with TRBD2. Germline CDR1 is SGHVS and CDR2 is FQNEAQ. The CDR3 consists of 19 residues. The junction had 11 bases not matched to a gene; V was cut back by 5 bases and J by 0 bases. The CDR3 nucleotides are TGTGCCAGCAGCCAAAGGGGAGGACTAGCGGGAAGCTCCTACAATGAGCAGTTCTTC. It specifies CASSQRGGLAGSSYNEQFF.

The chain recombines TRBV6-5 with TRBJ1-5; D not resolved. CDR3 length: 15 residues. From germline, CDR1 is MNHEY and CDR2 SVGAGI. The germline V and J ends were trimmed by 6 bases and 0 bases, with 12 bases remaining between them. In DNA form, the CDR3 reads TGTGCCAGCAGGAAACAAAAATATAGCAATCAGCCCCAGCATTTT. Its protein product is CASRKQKYSNQPQHF.

The V call is TRBV5-1, the J call TRBJ2-7; no firm D call. Germline V gene sequence: CDR1 SGHRS, CDR2 YFSETQ. CDR3 size: 14 residues. Deletions cut 0 bases from V and 2 bases from J, with 9 bases between. CDR3 in DNA: TGCGCCAGCAGCTTGGGGGCCTTTCCCTACGAGCAGTACTTC. This translates into CASSLGAFPYEQYF. The full variable domain, with the rest looked up from reference TRBV5-1 and TRBJ2-7, is KAGVTQTPRYLIKTRGQQVTLSCSPISGHRSVSWYQQTPGQGLQFLFEYFSETQRNKGNFPGRFSGRQFSNSRSEMNVSTLELGDSALYLCASSLGAFPYEQYFGPGTRLTVT.

CDR3 in DNA: TGTGCCAGTAGTATCCCACCAAGCGGGAGGGCCTTAGGAGAGACCCAGTACTTC. Encoded protein: CASSIPPSGRALGETQYF. The gene calls are TRBV19 and TRBJ2-5; 10 positions match TRBD2. J gave up 4 bases and V 3 bases, and 14 bases lay outside the gene matches. Germline CDR1 and CDR2: LNHDA and SQIVND (reference sequence). This CDR3 is 18 amino acids long. Full variable domain (rest looked up from reference TRBV19 and TRBJ2-5): DGGITQSPKYLFRKEGQNVTLSCEQNLNHDAMYWYRQDPGQGLRLIYYSQIVNDFQKGDIAEGYSVSREKKESFPLTVTSAQKNPTAFYLCASSIPPSGRALGETQYFGPGTRLLVL.

The gene calls are TRBV4-1 and TRBJ2-1, with 10 nucleotides matching TRBD2. The V and J ends lost 4 bases and 1 base, in that order; junction bases with no gene match: 1. The CDR3 runs 15 residues. CDR1 and CDR2 (germline): MGHRA, YSYEKL. The CDR3 bases are TGCGCCAGCAGCCTAGCGGGGGGTTCCTACAATGAGCAGTTCTTC. Amino acids: CASSLAGGSYNEQFF.